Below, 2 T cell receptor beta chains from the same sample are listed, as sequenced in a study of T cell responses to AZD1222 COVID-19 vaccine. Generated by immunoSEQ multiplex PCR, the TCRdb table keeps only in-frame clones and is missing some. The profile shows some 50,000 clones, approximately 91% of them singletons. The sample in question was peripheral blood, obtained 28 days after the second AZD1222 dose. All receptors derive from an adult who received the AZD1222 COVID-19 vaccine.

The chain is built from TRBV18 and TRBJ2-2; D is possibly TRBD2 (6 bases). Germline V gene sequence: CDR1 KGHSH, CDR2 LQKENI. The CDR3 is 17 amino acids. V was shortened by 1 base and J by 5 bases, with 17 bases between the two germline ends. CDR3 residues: CASSPLDPGLKTGELFF. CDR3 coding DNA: TGTGCCAGCTCACCACTGGACCCGGGACTTAAAACCGGGGAGCTGTTTTTT.

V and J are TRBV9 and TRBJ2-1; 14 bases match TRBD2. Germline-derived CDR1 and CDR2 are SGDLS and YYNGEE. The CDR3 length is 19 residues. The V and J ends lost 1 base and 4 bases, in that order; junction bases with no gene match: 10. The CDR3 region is CASSVLGLAGADWYNEQFF. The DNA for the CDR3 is TGTGCCAGCAGCGTATTGGGACTAGCGGGAGCGGATTGGTACAATGAGCAGTTCTTC.